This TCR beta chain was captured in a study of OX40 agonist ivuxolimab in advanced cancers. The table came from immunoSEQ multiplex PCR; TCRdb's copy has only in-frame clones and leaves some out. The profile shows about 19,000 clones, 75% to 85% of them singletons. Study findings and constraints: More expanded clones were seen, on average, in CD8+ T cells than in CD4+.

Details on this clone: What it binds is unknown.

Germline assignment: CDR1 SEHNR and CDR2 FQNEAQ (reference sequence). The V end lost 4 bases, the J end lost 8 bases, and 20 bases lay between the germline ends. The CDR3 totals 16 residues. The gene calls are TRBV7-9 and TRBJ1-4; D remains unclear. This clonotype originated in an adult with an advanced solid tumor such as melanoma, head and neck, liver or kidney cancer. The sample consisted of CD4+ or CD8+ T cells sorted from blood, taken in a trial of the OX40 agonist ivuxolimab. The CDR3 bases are TGTGCCAGCAGCTATCCCCGGGAAAAGGGTGGGGAAAAACTGTTTTTT. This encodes CASSYPREKGGEKLFF.